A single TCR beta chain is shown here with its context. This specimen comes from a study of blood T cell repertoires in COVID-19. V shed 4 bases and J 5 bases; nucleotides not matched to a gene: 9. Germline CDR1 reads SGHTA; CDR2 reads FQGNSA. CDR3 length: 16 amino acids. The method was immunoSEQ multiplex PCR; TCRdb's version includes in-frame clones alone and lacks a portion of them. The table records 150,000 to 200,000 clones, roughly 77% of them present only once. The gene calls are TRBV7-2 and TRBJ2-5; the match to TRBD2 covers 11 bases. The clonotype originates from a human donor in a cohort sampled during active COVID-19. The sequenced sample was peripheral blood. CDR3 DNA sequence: TGTGCCAGCAGCTCGAGACAAGTAGCGGGGGGGGAGACCCAGTACTTC. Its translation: CASSSRQVAGGETQYF.